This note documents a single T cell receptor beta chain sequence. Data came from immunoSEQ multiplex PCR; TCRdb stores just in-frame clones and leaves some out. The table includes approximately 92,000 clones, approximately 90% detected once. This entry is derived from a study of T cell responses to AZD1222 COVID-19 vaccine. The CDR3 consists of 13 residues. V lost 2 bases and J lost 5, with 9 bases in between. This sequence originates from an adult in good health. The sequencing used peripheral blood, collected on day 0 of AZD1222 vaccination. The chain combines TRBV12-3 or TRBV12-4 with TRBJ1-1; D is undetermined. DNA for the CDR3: TGTGCCAGCAGTTTAACAGTGGAGACTGAAGCTTTCTTT. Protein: CASSLTVETEAFF.